This T cell receptor (beta chain) was found in a study of T-cell reconstitution after alpha-beta-depleted transplantation in children. It was with unique molecular identifiers that the TCRbeta library was prepared. TCRdb used MiXCR to reprocess the PCR reads, holding one entry per CDR3 protein. The sample holds roughly 590,000 distinct CDR3 sequences, around 16% seen once. Remarks on this clonotype: One end of the junction is discordant with germline, which a read error may explain.

The material was PBMCs from the stem cell graft donor, obtained from the stem cell graft. This receptor was identified in a human donor who donated a stem cell graft to a child with acute myeloid leukemia.

The CDR3 reads CASSRLDSFNF. Written as DNA, the CDR3 is TGTGCCAGCAGCCGACTGGACAGTTTCAACTTC. This sequence joins TRBV3-1 and TRBJ1-2; D is possibly TRBD1 (6 bases). Germline CDR1 reads LGHDT; CDR2 reads YNNKEL (reference sequence). The CDR3 has 11 amino acids.